Included here is one T cell receptor (beta chain) sequence, with context. Its antigen is currently unknown. This sample stems from a study of cytomegalovirus exposure and HLA in healthy donors. Study-level points and caveats: Several of the most significant clusters appeared linked to common viral pathogens, based on a later analysis. In a later analysis, TCR beta V- and J-gene trimming showed a link to a missense DCLRE1C variant.

A multiplex PCR was run with 60 Vbeta primers and 13 Jbeta primers. Sequencing was performed with immunoSEQ multiplex PCR; in TCRdb, only in-frame clones are kept and a portion is missing. The sample consists of some 80,000 clones, about 79% of them appearing once. The sequence was collected from a man aged 18 to 30 in good health and CMV-seropositive. Sample: PBMCs.

CDR3 nucleotides: TGTGCCAGCAGTTCGAGGACCGGGACAGGGTATAACGAGCAGTACTTC. Translating it yields CASSSRTGTGYNEQYF. The chain recombines TRBV6-5 with TRBJ2-7; 9 bases line up with TRBD1. The CDR3 contains 16 residues. The germline gives CDR1 MNHEY, CDR2 SVGAGI. V lost 4 bases, J lost 5 bases, and 12 bases stayed unmatched.